The source of this T cell receptor (beta chain) is a study of blood T cell repertoires in COVID-19. This table comes from immunoSEQ multiplex PCR, and its TCRdb copy is limited to in-frame clones, with some not included. The repertoire holds 100,000 to 150,000 clones, with under 80% as singletons. The CDR3 loop spans 13 amino acids. Trimming cost V 6 bases and J 7 bases, with 13 bases left between them. The germline CDR1 and CDR2 sequences are MNHNY and SVGAGI (reference sequence). Sequencing was performed on peripheral blood. The sequence was obtained from a man in his fifties or sixties with acute or convalescent COVID-19. The chain has TRBV6-6 and TRBJ2-1; D is perhaps TRBD2 (5 bases). CDR3 sequence reads: CASSSLPGNEQFF. The CDR3 DNA sequence: TGTGCCAGCAGCTCCCTCCCGGGGAATGAGCAGTTCTTC.